The 19 T cell receptor beta chains listed next were all sequenced from one sample in a study of shared clonotypes between healthy human individuals. The repertoire was sequenced with immunoSEQ multiplex PCR; TCRdb's copy has only in-frame clones and lacks some. The table shows about 680,000 clones, with around four fifths occurring only once. What was sequenced was memory CD4+ T cells sorted from blood. The sample's subset: CD45RA-negative fraction. These TCRs come from a woman between 25 and 40 years old in good health.

The chain joins TRBV6-5 to TRBJ2-7; 9 bases fit TRBD2. The V and J ends lost 6 bases and 5 bases, in that order; junction bases with no gene match: 8. CDR1 and CDR2 from the germline V gene are MNHEY and SVGAGI. The CDR3 consists of 14 residues. For the CDR3, the DNA is TGTGCCAGCAGGTTAGCGGGAGAGGGCCACGAGCAGTACTTC. Protein product: CASRLAGEGHEQYF.

The V call is TRBV5-1, the J call TRBJ2-3; unclear D gene. The CDR3 has 13 amino acids. Germline CDR1 reads SGHRS; CDR2 reads YFSETQ. V was clipped by 4 bases and J by 6 bases, with 12 bases between them. CDR3 residues: CASSHRTIDTQYF. DNA of the CDR3: TGCGCCAGCAGCCACAGAACCATTGATACGCAGTATTTT.

The J gene is TRBJ1-3, the V gene TRBV7-8, with a possible D match to TRBD1 (5 bases). Germline assignment: CDR1 SGHVS and CDR2 FQNEAQ. This CDR3 has 13 residues. The ends were cut back, 6 bases at V and 4 bases at J, with 10 bases in the middle. The CDR3 bases are TGTGCCAGCAGAAATAGACAGGGAAACACCATATATTTT. This sequence encodes CASRNRQGNTIYF.

This clone was picked up one time. The V call is TRBV19, the J call TRBJ1-1, with TRBD1 as a possible D gene (6 bases). V dropped 10 bases and J dropped 2 bases, with 14 bases sitting between them. Per the germline V gene, CDR1 is LNHDA and CDR2 is SQIVND (reference sequence). The CDR3 is made up of 13 amino acids. CDR3 in amino acids: CATQGDNNTEAFF. CDR3 DNA: TGTGCCACCCAAGGGGACAACAACACTGAAGCTTTCTTT.

The CDR3 sequence: CASSPDRDLYEQYF. The DNA of the CDR3 is TGTGCCAGCAGTCCCGACAGGGATCTCTACGAGCAGTACTTC. The V and J genes are TRBV27 and TRBJ2-7; TRBD1 aligns across 7 bases. The CDR3 sequence is 14 residues long. Germline trimming cut 5 bases from V and 3 bases from J; bases unmatched to any gene: 7. From germline, CDR1 is MNHEY and CDR2 SMNVEV (reference sequence).

The rearrangement links TRBV15 to TRBJ1-2; D unclear. The CDR3 totals 15 residues. The germline V and J ends were trimmed by 8 bases and 1 base, with 17 bases remaining between them. Per germline, CDR1 LNHNV and CDR2 YYDKDF (reference sequence). DNA for the CDR3: TGTGCCACCTCCTACGTGGGCCGAGATAACTATGGCTACACCTTC. Translating gives CATSYVGRDNYGYTF.

The rearrangement links TRBV2 to TRBJ2-2, with a possible D match to TRBD1 (5 bases). Trimming shortened V by 4 bases and J by 6 bases, and 15 bases separated the two germline ends. Per germline, CDR1 SNHLY and CDR2 FYNNEI. This CDR3 has 15 amino acids. For the CDR3, the DNA is TGTGCCAGCAGTGCTACAGGCGGTCCGCCCGGGGAGCTGTTTTTT. Protein product: CASSATGGPPGELFF.

CDR3 in amino acids: CASSLVGQGAAEELFF. CDR3 DNA sequence: TGCGCCAGCAGCTTGGTTGGACAGGGGGCGGCTGAGGAGCTGTTTTTT. The chain employs TRBV5-1 and TRBJ2-2; TRBD1 aligns across 11 bases. Germline CDR1 and CDR2: SGHRS and YFSETQ. The CDR3 sequence is 16 residues long. V was pared by 0 bases and J by 10 bases, with 8 bases of the junction left unmatched.

The chain employs TRBV5-6 and TRBJ2-7; TRBD2 is a possible D gene (6 bases). The CDR3 loop spans 14 amino acids. V gave up 1 base and J gave up 2 bases, with 10 bases separating them. The germline V gene encodes CDR1 SGHDT and CDR2 YYEEEE. CDR3 region: CASSLTGEAYEQYF. As DNA, the CDR3 is TGTGCCAGCAGCTTGACGGGAGAGGCCTACGAGCAGTACTTC.

The J gene is TRBJ2-7, the V gene TRBV7-2; 7 bases are shared with TRBD1. V lost 5 bases, J lost 2 bases, and 9 bases stayed unmatched. This CDR3 comprises 15 residues. Germline V gene lookup returns CDR1 SGHTA and CDR2 FQGNSA. CDR3 in amino acids: CASSPATGPTYEQYF. The CDR3 coding sequence is TGTGCCAGCAGCCCAGCGACAGGGCCTACCTACGAGCAGTACTTC. The full variable domain, rest sourced from reference TRBV7-2 and TRBJ2-7, is GAGVSQSPSNKVTEKGKDVELRCDPISGHTALYWYRQSLGQGLEFLIYFQGNSAPDKSGLPSDRFSAERTGGSVSTLTIQRTQQEDSAVYLCASSPATGPTYEQYFGPGTRLTVT.

This chain connects TRBV15 to TRBJ2-1; D might be TRBD2 (6 bases). Trimming removed 1 base from V and 4 bases from J, with 14 bases in between. Per the germline V gene, CDR1 is LNHNV and CDR2 is YYDKDF (reference sequence). This CDR3 region has 16 residues. Here the CDR3 reads CATSRGGLASYNEQFF. The CDR3 region has the DNA TGTGCCACCAGCAGAGGCGGGCTAGCGAGTTACAATGAGCAGTTCTTC.

The chain has TRBV5-6 and TRBJ2-5, with 8 bases aligning to TRBD2. Germline lookup yields CDR1 SGHDT and CDR2 YYEEEE. V gave up 7 bases and J gave up 4 bases; unmatched junction bases: 12. This CDR3 spans 15 amino acids. Here the CDR3 reads CASAGWGLAGETQYF. CDR3 DNA sequence: TGTGCCAGCGCTGGCTGGGGGCTAGCGGGAGAGACCCAGTACTTC.

V is TRBV13 and J is TRBJ2-5, with D uncertain. Germline V gene data show CDR1 as PRHDT and CDR2 as FYEKMQ (reference sequence). The CDR3 has 14 amino acids. With 0 bases removed from V and 4 bases from J, the gap between germline ends came to 9 bases. The CDR3 is CASSLGSSGETQYF. CDR3 in DNA: TGTGCCAGCAGCTTAGGCTCTTCGGGAGAGACCCAGTACTTC.

The chain carries TRBV27 and TRBJ2-5, with 9 bases fitting TRBD2. The CDR3 totals 16 residues. The V gene's germline CDR1 is MNHEY and CDR2 SMNVEV (reference sequence). V gave up 6 bases and J gave up 1 base; unmatched junction bases: 9. CDR3 DNA sequence: TGTGCCAGCAGGGGCCACCTAGCGGGAAGCCAAGAGACCCAGTACTTC. Amino acids: CASRGHLAGSQETQYF.

This clone was counted only a few times. V is TRBV4-2 and J is TRBJ2-3; 9 bases match TRBD2. The germline CDR1 and CDR2 sequences are LGHNA and YNFKEQ. The CDR3 loop spans 18 amino acids. Trimming at V came to 0 bases and at J to 2 bases, leaving 9 bases not matched to a gene. CDR3 sequence (DNA): TGTGCCAGCAGCCAAGACGCCCTAGCGGGGCCGGTCACAGATACGCAGTATTTT. Translation gives CASSQDALAGPVTDTQYF.

The chain recombines TRBV6-6 with TRBJ1-5; D is undetermined. Germline lookup yields CDR1 MNHNY and CDR2 SVGAGI (reference sequence). The CDR3 loop spans 15 amino acids. V was shortened by 6 bases and J by 0 bases, with 12 bases between the two germline ends. This CDR3 is CASRSRRASNQPQHF. Here the CDR3 DNA reads TGTGCCAGCAGGTCGAGGCGGGCTAGCAATCAGCCCCAGCATTTT.

The CDR3 DNA sequence: TGTGCCAGCAGCCCACAGGGAACTGGAAACACCATATATTTT. Translated: CASSPQGTGNTIYF. The chain combines TRBV11-2 with TRBJ1-3, with a possible D match to TRBD1 (6 bases). The CDR3 sequence is 14 residues long. V was trimmed by 5 bases and J by 2 bases, leaving 10 bases between them. Germline assignment: CDR1 SGHAT and CDR2 FQNNGV.

The rearrangement uses TRBV2 and TRBJ2-2; 13 nucleotides match TRBD2. The CDR3 runs to 16 residues. V dropped 6 bases and J dropped 5; count of bases not matched to a gene: 6. CDR1 is SNHLY and CDR2 is FYNNEI in the germline V gene. CDR3 loop: CASRAGLAGRTGELFF. The CDR3, as DNA: TGTGCCAGCAGGGCGGGACTAGCGGGGAGGACCGGGGAGCTGTTTTTT.

V is TRBV5-1 and J is TRBJ2-3; D might be TRBD2 (5 bases). V was trimmed by 4 bases and J by 1 base, leaving 16 bases between them. The CDR3 is made up of 16 amino acids. Per the germline V gene, CDR1 is SGHRS and CDR2 is YFSETQ. CDR3 bases: TGCGCCAGCAGCCCTCTACACGGAGGAGGCACAGATACGCAGTATTTT. Translating it yields CASSPLHGGGTDTQYF.